This T cell receptor (beta chain) derives from a study of preoperative IRX-2 immunotherapy in early breast cancer. Trimming took 5 bases from V and 2 from J, leaving 8 bases between them. The CDR3 spans 13 residues. The germline V gene encodes CDR1 LNHDA and CDR2 SQIVND (reference sequence). The sample's treatment: preoperative locoregional IRX-2 cytokine immunotherapy. Patients received preoperative, locoregional IRX-2 cytokine immunotherapy in a phase Ib study. Generated by immunoSEQ multiplex PCR, the TCRdb table keeps only in-frame clones and is missing some. The data hold roughly 34,000 clones, with over 85% observed a single time.

This chain joins TRBV19 and TRBJ2-3; tentatively, D is TRBD2 (5 bases). The source material was tumor tissue, sampled after IRX-2 immunotherapy. This clonotype originated in a human donor with breast cancer. The CDR3 DNA follows: TGTGCCAGTAGTCCTAGCTTCACAGATACGCAGTATTTT. This translates into CASSPSFTDTQYF.